A selection of T cell receptor beta chains follows, all from one sample in a study of OX40 agonist ivuxolimab in advanced cancers. Here immunoSEQ multiplex PCR was the method, and the copy in TCRdb shows in-frame clones only, minus some. This sample yields 45,000 to 60,000 clones, of which just over 90% are seen a single time; 10% to 15% belongs to the top ten. Sequencing was performed on CD4+ or CD8+ T cells sorted from blood, taken in a trial of the OX40 agonist ivuxolimab. The receptors stem from an adult with an advanced solid tumor such as melanoma, head and neck, liver or kidney cancer. Each CDR3 is given without its conserved first and last residue.

>TRBJ2-7|TRBV7-2
ASRRGYEQY
>TRBJ2-7|TRBV6-9
ASSEKGQLPYEQY
>TRBJ2-1|TRBV18
ASSPAGGYNEQF
>TRBJ2-7|TRBV7-3
ASSLSGLAAYEQY
>TRBJ2-3|TRBV5-1
ASRGRASTDTQY
>TRBJ1-2|TRBV28
ASTSPGTGDDGGST
>TRBJ2-7|TRBV27
ASSLGQIYEQY
>TRBJ2-5|TRBV5-1
ASSTGVTLEQETQY
>TRBJ2-2|TRBV10-3
AISGADNTGELF
>TRBJ2-7|TRBV7-9
ASSSRWVYGEQY
>TRBJ2-3|TRBV2
ASRKGAGAHTDTQY
>TRBJ1-2|TRBV21-1
ASSKSGSEYGYT
>TRBJ2-7|TRBV5-6
ASSSPGLGYEQY
>TRBJ1-2|TRBV28
ASSLRAVYGYT
>TRBJ2-6|TRBV19
ASSIGQSGANVLT
>TRBJ2-1|TRBV11-3
ASSSPWTANNEQF
>TRBJ1-3|TRBV4-2
ASSQDPGLLEPGNTIY
>TRBJ1-2|TRBV6-1
ASSDRQLSYGYT
>TRBJ2-7|TRBV7-9
ASTQWGGSYEQY
>-|TRBV7-9
ASSSGTSGRAMGYEQY
>TRBJ2-7|TRBV2
ASRYTSSEQY
>TRBJ2-4|TRBV5-1
ASSLGGPNIQY
>TRBJ2-3|TRBV6-1
ASSVGTGGPDTQY
>TRBJ2-1|TRBV5-1
ASSQGQNNEQF
>TRBJ2-7|TRBV7-8
ASSFAPGDEQY
>TRBJ1-2|TRBV6-1
ASSEVPGLTHGYT
>TRBJ2-7|TRBV2
ASSVPGLAGEYEQY
>TRBJ2-7|TRBV5-1
ASSLQAGGSYEQY
>TRBJ1-2|TRBV5-1
ASSRDRDSGYGYT
>TRBJ2-1|TRBV18
ASSSRTSGRGIAGQF
>TRBJ2-2|TRBV4-2
ASSQALAGNTGELF
>TRBJ2-3|TRBV6-5
ASSRGRSTDTQY
>TRBJ2-5|TRBV14
ASSQAARGGWETQY